This entry lists 11 T cell receptor beta chains sequenced from one sample in a study of T cells in Graves' hyperthyroidism and ophthalmopathy. TCR beta CDR3 regions were amplified from RNA transcripts. TCR CDR3 regions were first amplified by RT-PCR with HTBI primers. One entry per CDR3 protein results from TCRdb running MiXCR on the multiplex PCR reads. The data contain some 600,000 distinct CDR3 sequences, 14% of them singletons. The sequenced material came from blood. The receptors come from a woman in her twenties or thirties with Graves' hyperthyroidism that later progressed to Graves' ophthalmopathy.

Ten or more counts support this clonotype. The rearrangement links TRBV18 to TRBJ1-6; possible D gene TRBD1, 6 bases. Trimming shortened V by 4 bases and J by 7 bases, and 14 bases separated the two germline ends. The CDR3 has 15 amino acids. Per the germline V gene, CDR1 is KGHSH and CDR2 is LQKENI. Here the CDR3 DNA reads TGTGCCAGCTCACAACCAGGGGAAGGGAATTCACCCCTCCACTTT. It encodes CASSQPGEGNSPLHF.

The chain combines TRBV25-1 with TRBJ2-6; D gene unclear. Looked up from germline, CDR1 is MGHDK and CDR2 is SYGVNS. The CDR3 covers 15 residues. The V end was cut by 4 bases, the J end by 0 bases, with 7 bases between. Here the CDR3 DNA reads TGTGCCAGCAGTGTACAGAGCTCTGGGGCCAACGTCCTGACTTTC. It codes for CASSVQSSGANVLTF.

In DNA, the CDR3 is TGTGCCAGCAGTGGAAAGGTTGGGGGAGAGCTGTTTTTT. Protein sequence: CASSGKVGGELFF. This chain joins TRBV2 and TRBJ2-2; the D call may be TRBD1 or TRBD2 (5 bases each). V was cut by 4 bases and J by 11 bases, with 14 bases left in between. The CDR3 spans 13 residues. The germline V gene has CDR1 SNHLY and CDR2 FYNNEI. Complete variable domain (other parts from reference TRBV2 and TRBJ2-2): EPEVTQTPSHQVTQMGQEVILRCVPISNHLYFYWYRQILGQKVEFLVSFYNNEISEKSEIFDDQFSVERPDGSNFTLKIRSTKLEDSAMYFCASSGKVGGELFFGEGSRLTVL.

Ten or more counts support this clonotype. V usage is TRBV9 and J usage is TRBJ1-2; D is ambiguous. This CDR3 is built from 11 residues. Germline V gene sequence: CDR1 SGDLS, CDR2 YYNGEE. Trimming removed 3 bases from V and 7 bases from J, with 7 bases in between. CDR3 loop: CASSENCGYTF. Here the CDR3 DNA reads TGTGCCAGCAGCGAGAATTGTGGCTACACCTTC.

This clonotype was observed many times. The chain combines TRBV24-1 with TRBJ2-3, with a weak D call TRBD1 (6 bases). With 4 bases removed from V and 1 base from J, the gap between germline ends came to 17 bases. CDR1 is KGHDR, CDR2 SFDVKD, per germline. This CDR3 is built from 17 residues. This CDR3 is CATSEPTGLAGTDTQYF. The DNA for the CDR3 is TGTGCCACCAGTGAACCGACAGGCTTGGCAGGCACAGATACGCAGTATTTT.

In the case of this clonotype: This may be a read error: a much more frequent sequence differs by one nucleotide. The V and J genes are TRBV10-3 and TRBJ1-1, with 8 bases that match TRBD1. CDR1 and CDR2 from the germline V gene are ENHRY and SYGVKD. The CDR3 runs to 15 residues. The CDR3: CPISGETGDFTEAFF. Written as DNA, the CDR3 is TGTCCCATCAGTGGGGAGACAGGGGACTTCACTGAAGCTTTCTTT.

For this clonotype: This is likely a read error, given that the CDR3 carries no conserved phenylalanine or tryptophan at its end. V is TRBV7-2 and J is TRBJ1-1; no reliable D call. Germline lookup yields CDR1 SGHTA and CDR2 FQGNSA. The CDR3 is 14 residues long. V lost 2 bases, J lost 0 bases, and 7 bases lay in between. CDR3 bases: TGTGCCAGCAGCTTACGGCCAATGAACACTGAAGCTTTCTCT. It translates to CASSLRPMNTEAFS.

At least ten counts were recorded for this clonotype. The genes are TRBV3-1 and TRBJ1-5; 7 positions agree with TRBD1. Germline-derived CDR1 and CDR2 are LGHDT and YNNKEL (reference sequence). The V segment lost 6 bases and the J segment 3 bases; nucleotides outside the gene matches: 5. The CDR3 runs to 14 residues. The CDR3 sequence: CASSTGTVNQPQHF. DNA of the CDR3: TGTGCCAGCAGTACCGGGACAGTCAATCAGCCCCAGCATTTT.

In its sample, this clonotype was seen many times. This rearrangement joins TRBV7-2 to TRBJ2-3; D is undetermined. Deletions cut 0 bases from V and 3 bases from J, with 10 bases between. Germline-derived CDR1 and CDR2 are SGHTA and FQGNSA. This CDR3 contains 15 residues. The CDR3, as DNA: TGTGCCAGCAGCTTAGCGGGCCAAAAGACAGATACGCAGTATTTT. It encodes CASSLAGQKTDTQYF.

This clonotype was detected a few times. The gene calls are TRBV20-1 and TRBJ2-7; maybe TRBD1 (6 bases). The ends were cut back, 6 bases at V and 7 bases at J, with 13 bases in the middle. The CDR3 covers 11 residues. CDR1 is DFQATT, CDR2 SNEGSKA, per germline (reference sequence). The CDR3: CSAPDRREQYF. DNA for the CDR3: TGCAGTGCACCGGACAGAAGGGAGCAGTACTTC.

This clonotype came up many times. The chain couples TRBV7-9 to TRBJ2-7; no clear D gene. This CDR3 contains 13 residues. Trimming removed 1 base at V and 6 bases at J, with 10 bases between. The germline V gene has CDR1 SEHNR and CDR2 FQNEAQ (reference sequence). CDR3 nucleotides: TGTGCCAGCAGCTTAGAGGCTGAGTCCGAGCAGTACTTC. Translation: CASSLEAESEQYF.